This T cell receptor (beta chain) was sequenced in a study of blood T cells in healthy people across ages. This clonotype showed up just a few times. This CDR3 is built from 16 residues. Trimming took off 2 bases at V and 3 bases at J, with 16 bases between the two ends. Germline V gives CDR1 MNHNY, CDR2 SVGAGI (reference sequence). A J-beta primer mix and a sample-barcoded 5' primer were used in a second PCR of about 6 to 12 cycles. TCRdb ran MiXCR on the 5' RACE reads and lists one entry per CDR3 protein. Of roughly 1.5 million distinct CDR3 sequences in the sample, 35% to 45% are singletons; the top ten hold about 4%. Researchers isolated at least 6 million PBMCs per sample. Each sample yielded at least 5 micrograms of PBMC total RNA.

V gene TRBV6-6 combines with J gene TRBJ2-5; D is perhaps TRBD1 or TRBD2 (5 bases each). The origin of this receptor is a young woman in good health. The sample taken for sequencing was blood. CDR3 residues: CASSYPTSRGEETQYF. CDR3 nucleotide sequence: TGTGCCAGCAGTTACCCGACGTCGAGGGGAGAAGAGACCCAGTACTTC.